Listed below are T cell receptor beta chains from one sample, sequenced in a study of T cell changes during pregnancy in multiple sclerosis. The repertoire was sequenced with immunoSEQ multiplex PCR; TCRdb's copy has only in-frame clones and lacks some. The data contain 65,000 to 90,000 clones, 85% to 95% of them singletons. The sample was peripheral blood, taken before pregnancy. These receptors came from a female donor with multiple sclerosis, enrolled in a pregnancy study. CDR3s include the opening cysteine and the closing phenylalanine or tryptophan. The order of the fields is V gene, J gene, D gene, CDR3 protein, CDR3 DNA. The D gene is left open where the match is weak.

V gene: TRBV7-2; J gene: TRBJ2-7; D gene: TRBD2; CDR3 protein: CASSSGLAGGGEQYF; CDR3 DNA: TGTGCCAGCAGCTCGGGACTAGCGGGAGGAGGCGAGCAGTACTTC
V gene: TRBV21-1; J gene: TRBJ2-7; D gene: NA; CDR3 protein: CASSLQEGLAGVDLTYEQYF; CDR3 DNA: TGTGCCAGCAGCTTGCAGGAGGGACTAGCGGGAGTAGACCTTACCTACGAGCAGTACTTC
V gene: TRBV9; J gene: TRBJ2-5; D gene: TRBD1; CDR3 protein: CASSLGPGQGGETQYF; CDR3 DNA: TGTGCCAGCAGCCTAGGACCGGGACAGGGAGGAGAGACCCAGTACTTC
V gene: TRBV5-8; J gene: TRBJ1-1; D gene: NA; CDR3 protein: CASSTGQIMNTEAFF; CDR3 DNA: TGTGCCAGCAGCACTGGACAGATCATGAACACTGAAGCTTTCTTT
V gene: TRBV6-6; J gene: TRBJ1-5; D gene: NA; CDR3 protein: CASSYSDWNQPQHF; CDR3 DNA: TGTGCCAGCAGTTACTCCGACTGGAATCAGCCCCAGCATTTT
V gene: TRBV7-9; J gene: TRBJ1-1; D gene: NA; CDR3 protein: CASSLPGVDTEAFF; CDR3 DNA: TGTGCCAGCAGCTTACCGGGGGTGGACACTGAAGCTTTCTTT
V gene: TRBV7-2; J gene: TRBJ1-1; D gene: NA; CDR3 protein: CASSSLGGGGGEAFF; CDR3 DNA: TGTGCCAGCAGCTCGTTAGGGGGGGGCGGTGGTGAAGCTTTCTTT
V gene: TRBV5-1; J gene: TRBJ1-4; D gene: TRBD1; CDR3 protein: CASRVGGATNEKLFF; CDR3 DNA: TGCGCCAGCAGAGTAGGGGGCGCGACTAATGAAAAACTGTTTTTT
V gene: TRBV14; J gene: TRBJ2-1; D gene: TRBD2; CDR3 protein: CASSRGGGSYNEQFF; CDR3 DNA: TGTGCCAGCTCGCGTGGGGGAGGGTCCTACAATGAGCAGTTCTTC
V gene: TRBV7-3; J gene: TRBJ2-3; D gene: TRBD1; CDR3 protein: CASSDRGELDTQYF; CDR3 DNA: TGTGCCAGCAGCGACAGGGGTGAGCTGGATACGCAGTATTTT
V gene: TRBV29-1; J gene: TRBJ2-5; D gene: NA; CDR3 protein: CSVGESQRGETQYF; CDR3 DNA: TGCAGCGTTGGAGAATCTCAAAGGGGGGAGACCCAGTACTTC
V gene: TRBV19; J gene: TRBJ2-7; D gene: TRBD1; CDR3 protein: CASSTWTGTNEQYF; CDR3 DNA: TGTGCCAGTAGTACGTGGACAGGGACGAACGAGCAGTACTTC